The entry below describes one TCR beta chain. What it binds is unknown. The V end was cut by 7 bases, the J end by 3 bases, with 12 bases between. The V gene's germline CDR1 is MRHNA and CDR2 SNTAGT. The CDR3 has 14 amino acids. The data belong to a study of shared clonotypes between healthy human individuals. General study results and limits: Generally, naive subsets came out with larger estimated richness than memory subsets.

Clones were read by immunoSEQ multiplex PCR, and TCRdb kept only the in-frame ones, dropping some. The table records 110,000 or so clones, around 66% of them present only once. The chain carries TRBV6-4 and TRBJ2-2, with D tentatively TRBD2 (6 bases). The receptor comes from a woman aged 30 to 39 in good health. Specimen: memory CD8+ T cells sorted from blood. Subset of the sample: CD45RO+ cells pooled with CCR7-negative TemRA cells. The CDR3 protein is CASTFGEDTGELFF. The CDR3 DNA is TGTGCCAGCACCTTCGGGGAGGACACCGGGGAGCTGTTTTTT.